Shown below are 7 T cell receptor beta chains from a single sample sequenced in a study of blood T cell repertoires in COVID-19. TCRdb keeps only in-frame clones here, not all; method: immunoSEQ multiplex PCR. Of a few hundred thousand clones in the sample, roughly four fifths are singletons; the top ten hold 15% to 19%. The sequencing sample was made of peripheral blood. The origin of the receptors is a person aged 65 to 79 with COVID-19, enrolled during active disease.

The chain couples TRBV5-1 to TRBJ1-1; D not certain. The V and J ends lost 0 bases and 5 bases respectively, with 17 bases between them. Per germline, CDR1 SGHRS and CDR2 YFSETQ. The CDR3 consists of 16 residues. The CDR3 sequence: CASSLALGGGKTEAFF. The CDR3 DNA reads TGCGCCAGCAGCTTGGCTCTGGGAGGAGGGAAGACTGAAGCTTTCTTT. Combining the CDR3 with reference TRBV5-1 and TRBJ1-1 gives the whole variable domain KAGVTQTPRYLIKTRGQQVTLSCSPISGHRSVSWYQQTPGQGLQFLFEYFSETQRNKGNFPGRFSGRQFSNSRSEMNVSTLELGDSALYLCASSLALGGGKTEAFFGQGTRLTVV.

The chain employs TRBV5-1 and TRBJ2-7; D is possibly TRBD1 (6 bases). Trimming left V 0 bases short and J 6 bases short, with 16 bases between. The CDR3 length is 15 residues. Germline V gives CDR1 SGHRS, CDR2 YFSETQ. The CDR3 DNA is TGCGCCAGCAGCTTGGGAACTGTGGGGGCAGGCGAGCAGTACTTC. It translates to CASSLGTVGAGEQYF.

The chain carries TRBV5-5 and TRBJ1-2, with D tentatively TRBD1 (5 bases). Germline CDR1 reads SGHKS; CDR2 reads YYEKEE (reference sequence). The ends were cut back, 0 bases at V and 2 bases at J, with 5 bases in the middle. There are 13 residues in the CDR3. The CDR3 DNA follows: TGTGCCAGCAGCTTGGAGGGGAACTATGGCTACACCTTC. It yields the protein CASSLEGNYGYTF.

DNA of the CDR3: TGTGCCAGCAGTACGGGGGTAAACAATCAGCCCCAGCATTTT. This sequence encodes CASSTGVNNQPQHF. The chain carries TRBV28 and TRBJ1-5; a weak D match, TRBD1 (5 bases). The CDR3 loop spans 14 amino acids. The V gene lost 5 bases and the J gene lost 3 bases, with 11 bases spanning the gap. Germline CDR1 MDHEN, CDR2 SYDVKM.

This clone was seen more than once but under ten times. The rearrangement uses TRBV6-5 and TRBJ2-6; possibly TRBD1 for D (6 bases). Between the trimmed V and J ends, which lost 6 bases and 9 bases, there was a span of 18 bases. This CDR3 region has 15 residues. From germline, CDR1 is MNHEY and CDR2 SVGAGI. The CDR3 reads CASRSDATGSNVLTF. The CDR3 DNA follows: TGTGCCAGCAGGTCGGATGCAACAGGGAGCAACGTCCTGACTTTC.

V usage is TRBV19 and J usage is TRBJ1-4; TRBD1 aligns across 7 bases. Trimming at V came to 9 bases and at J to 0 bases, leaving 10 bases not matched to a gene. CDR3 size: 16 residues. CDR1 and CDR2 (germline): LNHDA, SQIVND (reference sequence). CDR3 DNA: TGTGCCAGCTCCAACAGGGGCGCTGCAACTAATGAAAAACTGTTTTTT. This sequence encodes CASSNRGAATNEKLFF.

The chain couples TRBV3-1 (or the pseudogene TRBV3-2) to TRBJ2-7; possible D gene TRBD2, 6 bases. The V and J ends lost 5 bases and 5 bases respectively, with 19 bases between them. CDR3 length: 15 amino acids. Per germline, CDR1 LGHDT and CDR2 YNNKEL (reference sequence). The DNA of the CDR3 is TGTGCCAGCAGCGCTGGGGCGGGACCGGAGCACGAGCAGTACTTC. This sequence encodes CASSAGAGPEHEQYF.